The clone carrying this T cell receptor (beta chain) was counted between two and nine times. What it recognizes is unknown. This sample is drawn from a study of cytomegalovirus exposure and HLA in healthy donors. Primers included in the PCR were 60 Vbeta and 13 Jbeta primers. This table comes from immunoSEQ multiplex PCR, and its TCRdb copy is limited to in-frame clones, with some not included. The sample has about 120,000 clones, approximately 80% seen once. V lost 1 base, J lost 7 bases, and 4 bases stayed unmatched. Germline V gene sequence: CDR1 SQVTM, CDR2 ANQGSEA. This CDR3 region has 13 residues. Donors were ostensibly healthy at sampling, although undocumented immune exposures were probable. Whole-study findings and limits: It was likely that a cluster of highly shared sequence variants was a sequencing artifact.

The sequence came from a man between 18 and 29 years old in good health and CMV-seropositive. Sequenced input: PBMCs. V usage is TRBV29-1 and J usage is TRBJ1-2, with 9 nucleotides matching TRBD1. The CDR3, as DNA: TGCAGCGTTGAAGGGGACAGGGAGGCTGGCTACACCTTC. This translates into CSVEGDREAGYTF.